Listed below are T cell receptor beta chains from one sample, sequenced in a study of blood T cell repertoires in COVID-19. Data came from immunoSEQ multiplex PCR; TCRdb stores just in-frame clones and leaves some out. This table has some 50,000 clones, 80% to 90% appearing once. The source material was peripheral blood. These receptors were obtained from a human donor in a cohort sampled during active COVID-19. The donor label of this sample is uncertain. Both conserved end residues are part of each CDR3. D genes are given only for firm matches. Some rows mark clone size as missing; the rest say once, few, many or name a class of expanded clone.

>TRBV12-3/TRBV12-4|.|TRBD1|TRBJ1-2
TGTGCCAGCAGGGGGACAGGGCTGGATGGCTACACCTTC
CASRGTGLDGYTF
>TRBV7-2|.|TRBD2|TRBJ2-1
TGTGCCAGCAGCCCCACAGCAGCGGGGGGGCCGTACAATGAGCAGTTCTTC
CASSPTAAGGPYNEQFF
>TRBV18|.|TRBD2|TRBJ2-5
TGTGCCAGCTCACCTACTAGCGTCACCAAAGAGACCCAGTACTTC
CASSPTSVTKETQYF
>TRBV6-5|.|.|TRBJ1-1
TGTGCCATTACCCAGGGAAGGGCGCAACACGCTTTCTTT
CAITQGRAQHAFF
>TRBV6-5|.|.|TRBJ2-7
TGTGCCAGCAGTTCCCGGGGTTCCTACGAGCAGTACTTC
CASSSRGSYEQYF
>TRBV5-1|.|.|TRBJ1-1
TGCGCCAGCAGCCCTTTCTTGGAGGGTGCTGAAGCTTTCTTT
CASSPFLEGAEAFF
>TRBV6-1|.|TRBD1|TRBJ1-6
TGTGCCAGCAGTGAAGTTTTGGCAGGGGGTTCCTATAATTCACCCCTCCACTTT
CASSEVLAGGSYNSPLHF
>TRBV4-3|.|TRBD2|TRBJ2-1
TGCGCCAGCAGCCAAGATTGGGTTAGCGGGGGCTACAATGAGCAGTTCTTC
CASSQDWVSGGYNEQFF
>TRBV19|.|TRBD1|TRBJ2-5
TGTGCCAGACTACAAAACAGGGGCAGGGAGACCCAGTACTTC
CARLQNRGRETQYF
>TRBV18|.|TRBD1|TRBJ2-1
TGTGCCAGCTCACAACCGGGACAGGGTTTGAATGAGCAGTTCTTC
CASSQPGQGLNEQFF
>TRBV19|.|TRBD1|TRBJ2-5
TGTGCCAGTAGAAAGGGGGCAGCGGAGACCCAGTACTTC
CASRKGAAETQYF
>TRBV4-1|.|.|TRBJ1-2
TGCGCCAGCAGCCAAGAGGGTCAGGCCATCTATGGCTACACCTTC
CASSQEGQAIYGYTF
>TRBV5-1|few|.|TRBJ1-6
TGCGCCAGCAGCTTGGCCGAAATTACAAATTCACCCCTCCACTTT
CASSLAEITNSPLHF
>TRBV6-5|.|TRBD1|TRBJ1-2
TGTGCCAGCAGTCCATCGACAGGGCGTCATGGCTACACCTTC
CASSPSTGRHGYTF
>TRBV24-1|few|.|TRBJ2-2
TGTGCCACCAGTGATGGTGCAGGCCCCGGGGAGCTGTTTTTT
CATSDGAGPGELFF
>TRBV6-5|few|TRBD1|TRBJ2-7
TGTGCCAGTTATAGTCCCGGGACAGGGTCCGAGCAGTACTTC
CASYSPGTGSEQYF
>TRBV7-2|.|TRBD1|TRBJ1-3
TGTGCCAGCAGCCCGACAGGGGTACGGAACACCATATATTTT
CASSPTGVRNTIYF
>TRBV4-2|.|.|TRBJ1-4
TGTGCCAGCAGCCAAGATCTAGGTGGGGAAAAACTGTTTTTT
CASSQDLGGEKLFF
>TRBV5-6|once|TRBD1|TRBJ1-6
TGTGCCAGCAGCTGGGACAGGGGTAATTCACCCCTCCACTTT
CASSWDRGNSPLHF